Described below is a single TCR beta chain sequence and its context. The sample belongs to a study of OX40 agonist ivuxolimab in advanced cancers. As for the study in general: From about 20 to 79 years was the age range, with a mean of about 54 years, and roughly 83% were male. About 40% of patients had received prior checkpoint inhibitor therapy.

Libraries were prepared by immunoSEQ multiplex PCR; TCRdb keeps only in-frame clonotypes and omits some of them. The sample holds 16,000 or so clones, about 77% seen once. CDR1 is LGHNA and CDR2 is YSLEER in the germline V gene. With 3 bases removed from V and 4 bases from J, the gap between germline ends came to 15 bases. The CDR3 runs 15 residues. At baseline, cycle 4 day 1, and cycle 7 day 1, blood was sampled. The specimen comprised CD4+ or CD8+ T cells sorted from blood, sampled in a trial of the OX40 agonist ivuxolimab. The sequence was obtained from an adult with an advanced solid tumor such as melanoma, head and neck, liver or kidney cancer. The chain recombines TRBV4-3 with TRBJ1-2; possible D gene TRBD1, 6 bases. The CDR3 protein is CASSHPGQGLYGYTF. CDR3 DNA: TGCGCCAGCAGCCACCCAGGGCAGGGGCTCTATGGCTACACCTTC.